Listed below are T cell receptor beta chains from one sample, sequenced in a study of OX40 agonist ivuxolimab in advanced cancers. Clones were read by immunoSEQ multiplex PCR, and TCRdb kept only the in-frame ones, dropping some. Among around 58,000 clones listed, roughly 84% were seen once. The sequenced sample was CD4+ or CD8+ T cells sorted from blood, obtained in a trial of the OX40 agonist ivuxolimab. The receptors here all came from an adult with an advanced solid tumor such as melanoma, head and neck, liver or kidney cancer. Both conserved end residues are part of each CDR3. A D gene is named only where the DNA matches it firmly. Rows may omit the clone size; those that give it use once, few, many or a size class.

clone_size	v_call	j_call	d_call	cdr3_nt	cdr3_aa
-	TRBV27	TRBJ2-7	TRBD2	TGTGCCAGCAGTCCGCGACTAGCGGGATTCTCCTACGAGCAGTACTTC	CASSPRLAGFSYEQYF
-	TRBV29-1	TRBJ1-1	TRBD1	TGCAGCGTTGTCGGGACAGGGGACACTGAAGCTTTCTTT	CSVVGTGDTEAFF
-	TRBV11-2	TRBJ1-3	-	TGTGCCAGCAGCTTATTACGGGAGCGCGGAAACACCATATATTTT	CASSLLRERGNTIYF
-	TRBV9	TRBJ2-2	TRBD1	TGTGCCAGCAGCATAGGAGGACAGGGGTACGGGGAGCTGTTTTTT	CASSIGGQGYGELFF
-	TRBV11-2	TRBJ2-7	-	TGTGCCAGCAGCTTAGAGCTGCGGGGCTCCTACGAGCAGTACTTC	CASSLELRGSYEQYF
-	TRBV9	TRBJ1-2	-	TGTGCCAGCAGCGTAGTTAGAGGATATGGCTACACCTTC	CASSVVRGYGYTF
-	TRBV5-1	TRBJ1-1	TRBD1	TGCGCCAGCAGCTGGGGACAGGAAGGCACTGAAGCTTTCTTT	CASSWGQEGTEAFF
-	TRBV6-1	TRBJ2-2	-	TGTGCCAGCAGCGTCGGGGTCCCAGGCACCGGGGAGCTGTTTTTT	CASSVGVPGTGELFF
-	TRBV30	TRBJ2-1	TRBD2	TGTGCCTGGAGTCAGACTAGCGGACAACACAATGAGCAGTTCTTC	CAWSQTSGQHNEQFF
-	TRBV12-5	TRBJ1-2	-	TGTGCTAGTGGTTTGAAAGGACCCGATGGCTACACCTTC	CASGLKGPDGYTF
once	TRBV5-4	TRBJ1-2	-	TGTGCCAGCAGCTTGGGAGGGGCGTCTAACTATGGCTACACCTTC	CASSLGGASNYGYTF
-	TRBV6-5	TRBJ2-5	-	TGTGCCAGCATGGGGGTCCAAGAGACCCAGTACTTC	CASMGVQETQYF
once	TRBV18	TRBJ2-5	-	TGTGCCAGCTCACCTCTCCCTCCCCCGGGAAATACGGAGACCCAGTACTTC	CASSPLPPPGNTETQYF
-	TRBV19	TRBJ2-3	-	TGTGCCAGTAGTTGGGGGTTCTCTAGCACAGATACGCAGTATTTT	CASSWGFSSTDTQYF
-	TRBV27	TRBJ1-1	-	TGTGCCAGCAGTTTATCGAGGGCGTTCGGCACTGAAGCTTTCTTT	CASSLSRAFGTEAFF
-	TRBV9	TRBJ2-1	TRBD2	TGTGCCAGCAGCGCCCTGGGGGGGGAGCCCCACAATGAGCAGTTCTTC	CASSALGGEPHNEQFF
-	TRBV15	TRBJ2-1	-	TGTGCCACCAGCAAAGGTGGGGGCAGCTTAGGGGCTAATGAGCAGTTCTTC	CATSKGGGSLGANEQFF
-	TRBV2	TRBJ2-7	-	TGTGCCAGCAGTGTAGACGGACCCTACGAGCAGTACTTC	CASSVDGPYEQYF
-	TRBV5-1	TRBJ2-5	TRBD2	TGCGCCAGCAGCTCAGGAGGGACTAGGAAAGAGGCCCAGTACTTC	CASSSGGTRKEAQYF
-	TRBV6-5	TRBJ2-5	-	TGTGCCAGCAGTGCCCGGGCCCTAAAAGAGACCCAGTACTTC	CASSARALKETQYF
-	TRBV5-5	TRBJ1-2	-	TGTGCCAGCAGCTTGGAACCGAGTACCTATGGCTACACCTTC	CASSLEPSTYGYTF
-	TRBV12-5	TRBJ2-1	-	TGTGCTAGTGGTCTACAAACGGGGGAACCCTACAATGAGCAGTTCTTC	CASGLQTGEPYNEQFF
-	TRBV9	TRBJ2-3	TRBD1	TGTGCCAGCAGCTCGAGGGGACAGGGGGAATCAGATACGCAGTATTTT	CASSSRGQGESDTQYF
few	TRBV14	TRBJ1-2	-	TGTGCCAGCAGCCGAGATATCAAAGCTAACTATGGCTACACCTTC	CASSRDIKANYGYTF
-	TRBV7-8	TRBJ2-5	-	TGTGCCGGCAGCTATGAGGAGACCCAGTACTTC	CAGSYEETQYF
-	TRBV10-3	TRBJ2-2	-	TGTGCCACTGTGAGGGAGCGCGGAACCGGGGAGCTGTTTTTT	CATVRERGTGELFF
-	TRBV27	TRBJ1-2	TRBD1	TGTGCCAGCAGTTCTGAACAGGGGAACTATGGCTACACCTTC	CASSSEQGNYGYTF
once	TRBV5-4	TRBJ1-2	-	TGTGCCAGCAGCCTCACGACAGCGGCAGATGGCTACACCTTC	CASSLTTAADGYTF
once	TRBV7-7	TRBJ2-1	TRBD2	TGTGCCAGCAGCTCTGGACTAGCGGCCTACAATGAGCAGTTCTTC	CASSSGLAAYNEQFF
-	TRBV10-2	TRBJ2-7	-	TGCGCCAGCAGCCCCGGGACACTGACCGAGCAGTACTTC	CASSPGTLTEQYF
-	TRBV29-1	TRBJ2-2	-	TGCAGCGCCGGGGGGCAGGGGGCTACCGGCGGGGAGCTGTTTTTT	CSAGGQGATGGELFF
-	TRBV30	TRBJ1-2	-	TGTGCCGCGGGACTCTATGGCTACACCTTC	CAAGLYGYTF
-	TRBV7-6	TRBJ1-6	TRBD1	TGTGCCAGCAGCTCCGGACAGGGGAACTCACCCCTCCACTTT	CASSSGQGNSPLHF
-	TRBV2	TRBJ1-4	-	TGTGCCAACTCACGCCTGGGAAGGGGCGATGAAAAACTGTTTTTT	CANSRLGRGDEKLFF
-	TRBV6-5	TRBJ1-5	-	TGTGCCAGCAGTTACGAAACGGGTCAGCCCCAGCATTTT	CASSYETGQPQHF
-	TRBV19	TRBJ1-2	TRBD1	TGTGCCAGTAGTTTAAGCTGGGACAGGAGCTATGGCTACACCTTC	CASSLSWDRSYGYTF
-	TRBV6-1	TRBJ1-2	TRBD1	TGTGCCAGCAGTGAAGTACGACAGGGGAACTATGGCTACACCTTC	CASSEVRQGNYGYTF
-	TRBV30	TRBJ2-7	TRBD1	TGTGCACAGGGGCTCGGTTACGAGCAGTACTTC	CAQGLGYEQYF
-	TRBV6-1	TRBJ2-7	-	TGTGCCAGCAGTGAAGGTCCTAGTGGGCTCTACGAGCAGTACTTC	CASSEGPSGLYEQYF
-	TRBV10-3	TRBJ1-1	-	TGTGCCATCAGTGGATCTTTGAACACTGAAGCTTTCTTT	CAISGSLNTEAFF
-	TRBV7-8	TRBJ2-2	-	TGTGCCAGCAGCTTAGTGGGTTCGGACACCGGGGAGCTGTTTTTT	CASSLVGSDTGELFF
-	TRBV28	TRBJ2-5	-	TGTGCCAGCAGTTTATACAGGGTAAAAGAGACCCAGTACTTC	CASSLYRVKETQYF
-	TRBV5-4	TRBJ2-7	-	TGTGCCAGCAGCTACCAAGGACAAAACTACGAGCAGTACTTC	CASSYQGQNYEQYF
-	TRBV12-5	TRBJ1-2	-	TGTGCTAGTGGCCCGACCAGGACTAGCTATGGCTACACCTTC	CASGPTRTSYGYTF
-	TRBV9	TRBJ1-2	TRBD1	TGTGCCAGCAGCGTAGGGCCAGGGGGCGCGTCAGTCTATGGCTACACCTTC	CASSVGPGGASVYGYTF
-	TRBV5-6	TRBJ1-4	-	TGTGCCAGCAGCGGGGGGATTCATGAAAAACTGTTTTTT	CASSGGIHEKLFF
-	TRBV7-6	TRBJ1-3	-	TGTGCCAGCAGCCGATCGCAGGGATCTGGAAACACCATATATTTT	CASSRSQGSGNTIYF
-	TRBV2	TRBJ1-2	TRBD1	TGTGCCAGCAGGGAAAGGACAGGGAGGGGCTATGGCTACACCTTC	CASRERTGRGYGYTF
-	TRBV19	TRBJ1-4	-	TGTGCCAGTAGCAGACAGCAGGATAATGAAAAACTGTTTTTT	CASSRQQDNEKLFF
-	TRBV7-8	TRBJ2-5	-	TGTGCCAGCAGCCCCGGGGCCGGACAAGAGACCCAGTACTTC	CASSPGAGQETQYF